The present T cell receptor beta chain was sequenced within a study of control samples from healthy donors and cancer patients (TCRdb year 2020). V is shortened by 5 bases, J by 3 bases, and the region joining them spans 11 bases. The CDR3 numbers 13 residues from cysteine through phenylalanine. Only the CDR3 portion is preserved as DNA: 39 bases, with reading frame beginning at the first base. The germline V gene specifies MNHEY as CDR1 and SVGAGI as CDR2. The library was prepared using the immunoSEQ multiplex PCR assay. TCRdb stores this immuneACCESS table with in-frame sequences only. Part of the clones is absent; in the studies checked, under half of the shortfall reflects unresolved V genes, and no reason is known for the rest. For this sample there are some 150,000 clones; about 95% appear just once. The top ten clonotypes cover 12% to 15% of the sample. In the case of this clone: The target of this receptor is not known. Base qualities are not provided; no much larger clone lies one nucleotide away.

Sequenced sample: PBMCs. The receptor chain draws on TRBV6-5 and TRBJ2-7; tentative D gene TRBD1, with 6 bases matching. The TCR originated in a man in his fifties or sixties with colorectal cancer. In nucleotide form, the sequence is TGTGCCAGCAGTCCGGGACACTTCTACGAGCAGTACTTC. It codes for CASSPGHFYEQYF.